The 6 T cell receptor beta chains given below trace back to one sample, sequenced in a study of cytomegalovirus exposure and HLA in healthy donors (dated by TCRdb to 2016 to 2017). Libraries were prepared through the immunoSEQ multiplex PCR assay. A mixture of 60 forward primers for TCR Vbeta segments and 13 reverse primers for TCR Jbeta segments was used in the multiplex PCR. In its TCRdb copy, this immuneACCESS table keeps in-frame sequences only and misses some clones. Where compared with another copy, unresolved V genes explain less than half of these, and the others have no known cause. Recorded for this sample are under 200,000 clones; around three quarters of them occurred a single time. Clones ranked in the top ten supply less than 2% of the sample. What was sequenced was PBMCs. These receptors all stem from a man aged 35-49 years in good health and CMV-seronegative.

The chain recombines TRBV14 with TRBJ1-3; 7 nucleotides agree with TRBD1. This CDR3 comprises 13 residues. Germline assignment: CDR1 SGHDN and CDR2 FVKESK. The V segment lost 4 bases and the J segment 6 bases; nucleotides outside the gene matches: 3. This CDR3 is CASSPTGLNTIYF. CDR3 coding DNA: TGTGCCAGCAGCCCGACAGGGTTAAACACCATATATTTT.

This chain connects TRBV9 to TRBJ1-2, with 10 bases aligning to TRBD1. The CDR3 extends over 17 amino acids. Germline V gene lookup returns CDR1 SGDLS and CDR2 YYNGEE. The V and J ends lost 5 bases and 1 base, in that order; junction bases with no gene match: 11. The CDR3 DNA reads as TGTGCCAGCAGGGGGTTCGGGACAGGGGAGAGTAACTATGGCTACACCTTC. Translated, it gives CASRGFGTGESNYGYTF.

The chain combines TRBV6-1 with TRBJ2-1, with 8 bases matching TRBD2. Germline V CDR1 and CDR2: MNHNS, SASEGT. The CDR3 has 13 residues. Germline trimming cut 8 bases from V and 8 bases from J; bases unmatched to any gene: 8. CDR3 in amino acids: CASQREPQDEQFF. The DNA of the CDR3 is TGTGCCAGCCAGCGGGAGCCCCAGGATGAGCAGTTCTTC.

This clone was seen more than once but under ten times. The chain has TRBV27 and TRBJ2-3, with 7 bases that match TRBD2. Germline V gives CDR1 MNHEY, CDR2 SMNVEV (reference sequence). V trimming: 4 bases; J trimming: 0 bases; junction bases outside the gene matches: 4. This CDR3 has 15 residues. This CDR3 reads CASSSSGYSTDTQYF. The CDR3 DNA follows: TGTGCCAGCAGTTCTAGCGGCTATAGCACAGATACGCAGTATTTT.

The rearrangement uses TRBV30 and TRBJ2-5; tentatively, D is TRBD2 (5 bases). Matching the DNA end better, TRBJ2-7 makes the J call doubtful. Looked up from germline, CDR1 is GTSNPN and CDR2 is SVGIG (reference sequence). The CDR3 has 14 residues. CDR3 loop: CAWSVLGQYNEQYF. The CDR3 DNA reads as TGTGCCTGGAGTGTACTAGGCCAGTATAACGAGCAGTACTTC.

This clone was seen only a few times. This chain links TRBV5-1 with TRBJ1-1; no firm D call. Trimming took off 1 base at V and 1 base at J, with 17 bases between the two ends. Per the germline V gene, CDR1 is SGHRS and CDR2 is YFSETQ. CDR3 length: 17 residues. CDR3: CASSLLPGGIENTEAFF. The CDR3, as DNA: TGCGCCAGCAGCTTGTTGCCAGGCGGGATCGAGAACACTGAAGCTTTCTTT.